One sample yielded the 8 T cell receptor beta chains listed below, sequenced in a study of control samples from healthy donors and cancer patients. Sequenced by immunoSEQ multiplex PCR; TCRdb stores in-frame clones only, minus some. Among 100,000 to 150,000 clones listed, less than 90% were seen once. Sequenced material: blood. The receptor set was obtained from a young man in good health.

The genes are TRBV20-1 and TRBJ1-2; maybe TRBD1 (5 bases). Germline V lookup: CDR1 DFQATT, CDR2 SNEGSKA (reference sequence). The V and J ends lost 6 bases and 8 bases respectively, with 22 bases between them. This CDR3 has 14 residues. Here the CDR3 DNA reads TGCAGTGCCAGTAAGAATCTCAGGGCCGGGGGCTACACCTTC. Residues: CSASKNLRAGGYTF.

V usage is TRBV5-1 and J usage is TRBJ1-2; TRBD1 matches 9 bases. The CDR3 extends over 16 amino acids. The germline V gene encodes CDR1 SGHRS and CDR2 YFSETQ. J lost 6 bases, V lost 3 bases, and 12 bases had no gene match. The CDR3 region has the DNA TGCGCCAGCAGCTATATTCCGGGACAGGGTAAAGATGGCTACACCTTC. This encodes CASSYIPGQGKDGYTF. Full variable domain (remainder filled in from reference TRBV5-1 and TRBJ1-2): KAGVTQTPRYLIKTRGQQVTLSCSPISGHRSVSWYQQTPGQGLQFLFEYFSETQRNKGNFPGRFSGRQFSNSRSEMNVSTLELGDSALYLCASSYIPGQGKDGYTFGSGTRLTVV.

A few counts support this clone. The chain has TRBV5-1 and TRBJ1-1, with 7 bases lining up with TRBD1. The CDR3 is 12 amino acids. CDR1 is SGHRS, CDR2 YFSETQ, per germline. After removal of 3 bases from V and 9 bases from J, the junction contained 5 bases not matched to a gene. DNA for the CDR3: TGCGCCAGCAGCTCCGACAGGGAAAAAGCTTTCTTT. As protein: CASSSDREKAFF.

This clone has a handful of counts. The chain couples TRBV6-1 to TRBJ2-7; unclear D gene. The CDR3 totals 15 residues. Germline CDR1 MNHNS, CDR2 SASEGT. The germline V and J ends were trimmed by 2 bases and 2 bases, with 13 bases remaining between them. The CDR3 is CASSELSGPTYEQYF. The DNA for the CDR3 is TGTGCCAGCAGTGAATTGTCCGGGCCCACCTACGAGCAGTACTTC.

The CDR3 is CASSLGQVRANEKLFF. Here the CDR3 DNA reads TGTGCCAGCAGCTTAGGACAGGTCAGGGCGAATGAAAAACTGTTTTTT. The chain couples TRBV11-2 to TRBJ1-4; a possible D gene is TRBD1 (6 bases). This CDR3 has 16 residues. The V and J ends lost 1 base and 5 bases respectively, with 14 bases between them. CDR1 SGHAT and CDR2 FQNNGV come from the germline V gene.

The chain links TRBV14 to TRBJ1-6, with 7 bases identical to TRBD1. Looked up from germline, CDR1 is SGHDN and CDR2 is FVKESK. With 1 base clipped from V and 9 bases from J, the junction kept 9 bases outside the gene matches. The CDR3 extends over 16 amino acids. CDR3 sequence: CASSQVVWDRISPLHF. For the CDR3, the DNA is TGTGCCAGCAGCCAAGTCGTATGGGACAGAATTTCACCCCTCCACTTT.

This chain links TRBV5-8 with TRBJ1-5; TRBD1 might be the D (5 bases). Germline CDR1 and CDR2: SGHTS and YDEGEE. The V and J ends lost 2 bases and 1 base respectively, with 7 bases between them. The CDR3 loop spans 14 amino acids. CDR3 DNA: TGTGCCAGCAGCTTCCGGGGGAGCAATCAGCCCCAGCATTTT. This codes for CASSFRGSNQPQHF.

This clone has a handful of counts. This chain links TRBV6-4 with TRBJ1-2, with D possibly being TRBD1 (6 bases). The CDR3 covers 15 residues. The V gene's germline CDR1 is MRHNA and CDR2 SNTAGT. V dropped 0 bases and J dropped 7 bases, with 15 bases sitting between them. The CDR3 sequence: CASSDSSGDGAGYTF. In nucleotides, the CDR3 is TGTGCCAGCAGTGACTCATCAGGGGATGGTGCTGGCTACACCTTC.